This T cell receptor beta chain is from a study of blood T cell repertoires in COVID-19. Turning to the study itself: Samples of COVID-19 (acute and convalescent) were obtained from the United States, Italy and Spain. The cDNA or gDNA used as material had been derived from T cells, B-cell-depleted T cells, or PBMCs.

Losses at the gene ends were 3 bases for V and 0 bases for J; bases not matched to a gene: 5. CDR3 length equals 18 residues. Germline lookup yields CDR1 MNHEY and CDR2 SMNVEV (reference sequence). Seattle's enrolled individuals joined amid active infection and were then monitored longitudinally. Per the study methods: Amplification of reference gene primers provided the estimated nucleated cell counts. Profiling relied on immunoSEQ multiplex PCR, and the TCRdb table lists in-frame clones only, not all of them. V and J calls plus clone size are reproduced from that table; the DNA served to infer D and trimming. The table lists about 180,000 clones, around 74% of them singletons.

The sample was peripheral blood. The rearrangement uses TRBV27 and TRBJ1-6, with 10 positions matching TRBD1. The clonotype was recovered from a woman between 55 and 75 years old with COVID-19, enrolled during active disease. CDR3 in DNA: TGTGCCAGCAGTTTGACAGGGGGCATGTCCTCCTATAATTCACCCCTCCACTTT. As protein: CASSLTGGMSSYNSPLHF.